This T cell receptor (beta chain) was captured in a study of cytomegalovirus exposure and HLA in healthy donors. The CDR3 is made up of 14 amino acids. Germline values: CDR1 SEHNR, CDR2 FQNEAQ (reference sequence). V was pared by 8 bases and J by 5 bases, with 11 bases of the junction left unmatched. A word on this clone: Its antigen remains unknown.

Whole-study findings and limits: Cytomegalovirus-associated status was assigned to 164 TCR beta chains. Accounts indicate the classifier identified cytomegalovirus status with strong specificity and sensitivity. Usually a TCR sequence was rare, but some public TCRs were found in many donors.

Clones were read by immunoSEQ multiplex PCR, and TCRdb kept only the in-frame ones, dropping some. The sample lists fewer than 350,000 clones; more than 75% were seen once. The sample comprised PBMCs. The chain carries TRBV7-9 and TRBJ2-7, with 8 bases matching TRBD1. The receptor comes from a young woman in good health and CMV-seronegative. The CDR3 region is CASRHRDRLDEQYF. For the CDR3, the DNA is TGTGCCAGCCGACATAGGGACAGGTTGGACGAGCAGTACTTC. The full variable domain, in which reference TRBV7-9 and TRBJ2-7 provide the parts outside the CDR3, is DTGVSQNPRHKITKRGQNVTFRCDPISEHNRLYWYRQTLGQGPEFLTYFQNEAQLEKSRLLSDRFSAERPKGSFSTLEIQRTEQGDSAMYLCASRHRDRLDEQYFGPGTRLTVT.